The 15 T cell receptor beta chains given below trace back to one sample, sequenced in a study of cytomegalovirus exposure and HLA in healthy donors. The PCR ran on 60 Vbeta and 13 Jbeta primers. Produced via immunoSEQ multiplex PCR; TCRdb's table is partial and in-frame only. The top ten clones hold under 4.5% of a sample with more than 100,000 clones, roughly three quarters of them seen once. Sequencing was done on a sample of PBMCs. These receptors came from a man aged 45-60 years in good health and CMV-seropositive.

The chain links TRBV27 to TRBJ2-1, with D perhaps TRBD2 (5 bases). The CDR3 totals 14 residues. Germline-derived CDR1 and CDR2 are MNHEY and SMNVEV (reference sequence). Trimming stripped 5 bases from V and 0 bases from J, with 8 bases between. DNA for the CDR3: TGTGCCAGCAGTCGAGGGAGCTCCTACAATGAGCAGTTCTTC. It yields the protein CASSRGSSYNEQFF.

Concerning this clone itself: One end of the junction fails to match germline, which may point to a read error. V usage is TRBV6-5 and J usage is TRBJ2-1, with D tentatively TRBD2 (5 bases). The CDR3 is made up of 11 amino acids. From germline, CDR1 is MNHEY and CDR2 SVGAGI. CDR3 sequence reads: CDTPADNEQFF. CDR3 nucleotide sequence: TGCGACACCCCAGCGGACAATGAGCAGTTCTTC.

Here the CDR3 DNA reads TGTGCCAGCAGTGAATTAACCGGGTTCCCCCTCTACGAGCAGTACTTC. Amino acid sequence: CASSELTGFPLYEQYF. The J gene is TRBJ2-7, the V gene TRBV6-1; D gene ambiguous. Per the germline V gene, CDR1 is MNHNS and CDR2 is SASEGT. The V gene lost 2 bases and the J gene lost 3 bases, with 17 bases spanning the gap. The CDR3 loop spans 16 amino acids.

CDR3 loop: CASSPVDSSNEKLFF. Written as DNA, the CDR3 is TGCGCCAGCAGCCCGGTGGACAGCAGTAATGAAAAACTGTTTTTT. The V and J genes are TRBV4-1 and TRBJ1-4; D possibly corresponds to TRBD1 (6 bases). The CDR3 length is 15 residues. The V gene lost 4 bases and the J gene lost 4 bases, with 13 bases spanning the gap. From germline, CDR1 is MGHRA and CDR2 YSYEKL.

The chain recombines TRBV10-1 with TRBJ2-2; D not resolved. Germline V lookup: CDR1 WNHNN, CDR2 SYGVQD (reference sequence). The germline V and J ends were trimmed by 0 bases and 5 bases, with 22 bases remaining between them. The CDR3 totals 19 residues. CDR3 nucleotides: TGCGCCAGCAGTGAGTCGAGTTCGAGATGCATTCTCCAAACCGGGGAGCTGTTTTTT. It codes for CASSESSSRCILQTGELFF.

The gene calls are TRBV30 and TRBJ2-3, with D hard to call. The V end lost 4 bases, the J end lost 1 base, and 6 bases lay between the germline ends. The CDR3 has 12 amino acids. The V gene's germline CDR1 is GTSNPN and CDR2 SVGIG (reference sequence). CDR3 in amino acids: CAWKSGTDTQYF. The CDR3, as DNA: TGTGCCTGGAAATCAGGCACAGATACGCAGTATTTT.

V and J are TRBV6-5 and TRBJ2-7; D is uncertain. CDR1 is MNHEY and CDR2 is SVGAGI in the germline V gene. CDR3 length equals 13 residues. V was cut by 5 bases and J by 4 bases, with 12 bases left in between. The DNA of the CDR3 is TGTGCCAGCAGTGAAGCCGAGGTATACGAGCAGTACTTC. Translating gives CASSEAEVYEQYF.

CDR3 amino acids: CASSLVTAGGPTDTQYF. DNA of the CDR3: TGTGCCAGCAGCTTAGTTACGGCGGGAGGGCCGACAGATACGCAGTATTTT. The rearrangement links TRBV7-8 to TRBJ2-3; TRBD2 matches 9 bases. The trim removed 1 base at V and 3 bases at J, leaving 8 bases unmatched. The CDR3 consists of 17 residues. Germline CDR1 is SGHVS and CDR2 is FQNEAQ. Using reference TRBV7-8 and TRBJ2-3 for the parts outside the CDR3, the full variable domain is GAGVSQSPRYKVAKRGQDVALRCDPISGHVSLFWYQQALGQGPEFLTYFQNEAQLDKSGLPSDRFFAERPEGSVSTLKIQRTQQEDSAVYLCASSLVTAGGPTDTQYFGPGTRLTVL.

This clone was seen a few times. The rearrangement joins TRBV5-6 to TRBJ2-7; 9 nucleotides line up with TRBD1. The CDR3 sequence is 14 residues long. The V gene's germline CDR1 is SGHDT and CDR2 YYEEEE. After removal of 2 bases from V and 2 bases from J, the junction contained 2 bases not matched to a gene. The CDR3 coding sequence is TGTGCCAGCAGCTTAAGGACAGGGGCCTACGAGCAGTACTTC. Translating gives CASSLRTGAYEQYF.

The CDR3: CASSDLDRAGEQYF. The CDR3 DNA is TGTGCCAGCAGTGATCTTGACCGGGCGGGGGAGCAGTACTTC. The chain recombines TRBV6-1 with TRBJ2-7; a possible D gene is TRBD2 (6 bases). The germline V gene encodes CDR1 MNHNS and CDR2 SASEGT. The CDR3 runs 14 residues. The V gene lost 3 bases and the J gene lost 7 bases, with 16 bases spanning the gap.

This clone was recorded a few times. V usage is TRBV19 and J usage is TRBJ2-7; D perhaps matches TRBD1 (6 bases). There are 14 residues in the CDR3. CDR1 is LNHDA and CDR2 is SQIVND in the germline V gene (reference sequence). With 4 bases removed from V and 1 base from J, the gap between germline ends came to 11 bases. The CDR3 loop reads CASSTQTGSYEQYF. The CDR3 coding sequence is TGTGCCAGTAGTACCCAGACAGGTTCCTACGAGCAGTACTTC.

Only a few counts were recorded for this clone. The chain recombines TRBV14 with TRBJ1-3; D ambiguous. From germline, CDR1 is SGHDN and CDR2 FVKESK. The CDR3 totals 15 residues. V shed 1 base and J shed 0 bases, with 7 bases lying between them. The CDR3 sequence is CASSQVPNSGNTIYF. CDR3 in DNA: TGTGCCAGCAGCCAAGTCCCCAACTCTGGAAACACCATATATTTT.

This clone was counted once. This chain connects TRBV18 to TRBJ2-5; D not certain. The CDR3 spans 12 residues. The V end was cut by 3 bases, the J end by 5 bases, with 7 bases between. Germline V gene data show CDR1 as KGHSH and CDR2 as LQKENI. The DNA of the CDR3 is TGTGCCAGCTCACCCAATTTGGAGACCCAGTACTTC. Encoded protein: CASSPNLETQYF.

The CDR3 sequence is CASSEQGARSADTQYF. In DNA, the CDR3 is TGTGCCAGCAGCGAACAGGGGGCGAGATCGGCAGATACGCAGTATTTT. The chain carries TRBV7-3 and TRBJ2-3; TRBD1 matches 9 bases. The V gene's germline CDR1 is SGHTA and CDR2 FQGTGA. The CDR3 has 16 residues. J lost 4 bases, V lost 5 bases, and 10 bases had no gene match.

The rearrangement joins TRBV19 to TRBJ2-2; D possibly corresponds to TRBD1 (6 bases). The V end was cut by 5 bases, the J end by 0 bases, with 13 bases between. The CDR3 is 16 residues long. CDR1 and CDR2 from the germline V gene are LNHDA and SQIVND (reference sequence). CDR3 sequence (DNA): TGTGCCAGTAGTCCCCTGGACAGTTCGAACACCGGGGAGCTGTTTTTT. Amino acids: CASSPLDSSNTGELFF.